Included here is one T cell receptor beta chain sequence, with context. The data were produced by immunoSEQ multiplex PCR, yet TCRdb's version contains in-frame clones alone and is incomplete. This table holds 11,000 to 15,000 clones, almost 65% found once. Trimming took 7 bases from V and 7 from J; bases not matched to a gene: 19. Per the germline V gene, CDR1 is LNHDA and CDR2 is SQIVND (reference sequence). This CDR3 is 18 amino acids long. The data stem from a study of cytotoxic CD8 clonotypes in ibrutinib-treated CLL. Study background: Once treatment had gone on for a median of 12 months, range 6 to 36, response samples were drawn. Average yields of around 230,000 productive templates and 80,000 to 95,000 productive rearrangements characterized the samples.

The receptor was isolated from a human donor with chronic lymphocytic leukemia. The sample here was PBMCs, taken before ibrutinib treatment. The chain carries TRBV19 and TRBJ1-4, with 9 bases aligning to TRBD1. The CDR3 spells CASTSGTGRFLRAEKLFF. CDR3 in DNA: TGTGCCAGTACGAGTGGGACAGGGCGTTTTCTCAGGGCTGAAAAACTGTTTTTT.